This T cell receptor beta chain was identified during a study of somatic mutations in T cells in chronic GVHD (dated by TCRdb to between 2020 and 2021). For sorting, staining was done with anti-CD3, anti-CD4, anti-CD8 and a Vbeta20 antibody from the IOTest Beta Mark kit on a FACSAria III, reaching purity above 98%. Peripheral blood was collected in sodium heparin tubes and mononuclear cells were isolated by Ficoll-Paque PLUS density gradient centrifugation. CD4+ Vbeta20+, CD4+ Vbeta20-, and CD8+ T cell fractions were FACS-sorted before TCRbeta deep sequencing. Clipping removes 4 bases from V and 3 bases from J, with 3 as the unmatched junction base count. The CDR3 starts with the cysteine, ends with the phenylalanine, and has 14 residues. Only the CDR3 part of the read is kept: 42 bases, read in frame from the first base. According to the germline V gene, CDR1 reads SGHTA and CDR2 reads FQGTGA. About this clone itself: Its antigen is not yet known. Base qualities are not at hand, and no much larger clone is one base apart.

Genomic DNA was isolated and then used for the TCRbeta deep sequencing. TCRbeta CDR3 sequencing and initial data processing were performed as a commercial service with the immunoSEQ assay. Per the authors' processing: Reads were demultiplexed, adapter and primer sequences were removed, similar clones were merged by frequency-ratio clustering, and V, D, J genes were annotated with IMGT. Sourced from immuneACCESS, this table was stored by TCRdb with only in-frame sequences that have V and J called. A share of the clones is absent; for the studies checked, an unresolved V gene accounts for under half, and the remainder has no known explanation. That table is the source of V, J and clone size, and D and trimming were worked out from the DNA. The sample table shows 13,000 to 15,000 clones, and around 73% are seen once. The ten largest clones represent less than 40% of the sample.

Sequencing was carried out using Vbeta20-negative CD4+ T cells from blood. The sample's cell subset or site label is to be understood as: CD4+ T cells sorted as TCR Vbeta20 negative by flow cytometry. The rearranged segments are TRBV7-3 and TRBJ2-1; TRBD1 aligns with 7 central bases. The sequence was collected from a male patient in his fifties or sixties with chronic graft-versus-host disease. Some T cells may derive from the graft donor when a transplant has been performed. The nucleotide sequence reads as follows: TGTGCCAGCAGCTCAGGGACAGACTACAATGAGCAGTTCTTC. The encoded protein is CASSSGTDYNEQFF.